The clone carrying this TCR beta chain turned up a few times. Its antigen is unidentified. Every isolated RNA sample was fully reverse transcribed, so sequencing captured expressed TCRB transcripts. Libraries were prepared by immunoSEQ multiplex PCR; TCRdb keeps only in-frame clonotypes and omits some of them. This table has about 660,000 clones, about 14% appearing once. This sample was taken from a study of beta chain features in type 1 diabetes. Study observations and caveats: Significant though moderate, a shortening of TCRB CDR3s appeared in all four CD4+ subsets of Type 1 diabetes patients.

The CDR3 covers 17 residues. The germline V gene has CDR1 SGHTA and CDR2 FQGNSA. J was trimmed by 4 bases and V by 3 bases; bases with no gene match: 12. Sequencing was performed on naive CD4+ T cells from blood. The chain links TRBV7-2 to TRBJ1-1; 9 bases agree with TRBD1. This TCR came from a man aged 18 to 29 with type 1 diabetes. The CDR3 sequence: CASSFTGTGPGGTEAFF. CDR3 coding DNA: TGTGCCAGCAGCTTCACCGGGACAGGGCCCGGTGGCACTGAAGCTTTCTTT.